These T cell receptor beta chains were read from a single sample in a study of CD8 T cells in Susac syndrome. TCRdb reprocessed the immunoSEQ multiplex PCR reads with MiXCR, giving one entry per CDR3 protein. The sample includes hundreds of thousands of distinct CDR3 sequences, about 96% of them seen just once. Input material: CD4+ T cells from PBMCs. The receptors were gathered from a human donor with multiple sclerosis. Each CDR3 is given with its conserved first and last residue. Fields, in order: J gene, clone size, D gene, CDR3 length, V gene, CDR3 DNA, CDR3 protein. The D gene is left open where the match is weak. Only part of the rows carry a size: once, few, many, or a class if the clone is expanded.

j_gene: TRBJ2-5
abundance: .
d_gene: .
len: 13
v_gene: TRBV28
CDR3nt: TGTGCCAGCAGTTTAGGGGGCGCGCGGACCCAGTACTTC
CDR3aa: CASSLGGARTQYF

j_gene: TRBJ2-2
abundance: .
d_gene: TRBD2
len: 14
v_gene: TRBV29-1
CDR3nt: TGCAGCGTTGACCCGGGGACTAGAACCGGGGAGCTGTTTTTT
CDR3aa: CSVDPGTRTGELFF

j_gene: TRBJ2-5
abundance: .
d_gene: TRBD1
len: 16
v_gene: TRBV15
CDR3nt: TGTGCCACCAGCAGAGATGGTACAGGGGGCCAAGAGACCCAGTACTTC
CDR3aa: CATSRDGTGGQETQYF

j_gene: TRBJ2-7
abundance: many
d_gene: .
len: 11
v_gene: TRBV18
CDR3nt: TGTGCCAGCAGTCTCTCCTACGAGCAGTACTTC
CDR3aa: CASSLSYEQYF

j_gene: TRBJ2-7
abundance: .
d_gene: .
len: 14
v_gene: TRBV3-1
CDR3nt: TGTGCCAGCAGGCGTCAGGGGTCCTTCGGGGAGCAGTACTTC
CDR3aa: CASRRQGSFGEQYF

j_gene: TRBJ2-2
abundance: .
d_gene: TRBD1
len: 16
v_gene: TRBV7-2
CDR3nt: TGTGCCAGCAGCCAAAGGGGACAGGGGGCGCAGGGGGAGCTGTTTTTT
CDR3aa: CASSQRGQGAQGELFF

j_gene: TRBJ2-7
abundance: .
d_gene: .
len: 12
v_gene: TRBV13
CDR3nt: TGTGCCAGCAGCTTAGGATTCCAGGGACGGTACTTC
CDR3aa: CASSLGFQGRYF

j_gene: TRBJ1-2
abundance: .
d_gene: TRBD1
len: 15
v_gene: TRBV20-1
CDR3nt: TGCAGTGCTTCGGGCCCCAAGGACAGGGGGTATGGCTACACCTTC
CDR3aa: CSASGPKDRGYGYTF

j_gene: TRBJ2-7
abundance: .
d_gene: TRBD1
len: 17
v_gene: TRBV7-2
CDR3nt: TGTGCCAGCAGCTTATTACGGCAGGGGGTAGTGGCCTACGAGCAGTACTTC
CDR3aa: CASSLLRQGVVAYEQYF

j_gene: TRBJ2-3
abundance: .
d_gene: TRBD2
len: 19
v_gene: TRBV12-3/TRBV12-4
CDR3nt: TGTGCCAGCAGTTTACAACCCCGTTTTGGCGGGGGGGCCACAGATACGCAGTATTTT
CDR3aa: CASSLQPRFGGGATDTQYF

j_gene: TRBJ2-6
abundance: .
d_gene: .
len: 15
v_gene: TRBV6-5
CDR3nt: TGTGCCAGCAGGGGAACAGGGAGCGGGGCCAACGTCCTGACTTTC
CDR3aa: CASRGTGSGANVLTF

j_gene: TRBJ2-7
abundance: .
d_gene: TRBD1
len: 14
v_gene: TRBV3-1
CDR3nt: TGTGCCAGCAGCCATGCAGGGGGTTTCTACGAGCAGTACTTC
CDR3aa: CASSHAGGFYEQYF

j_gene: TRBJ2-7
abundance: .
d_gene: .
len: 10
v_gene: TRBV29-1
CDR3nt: TGCAGCGTTCGGATTGTTCAGCAGTACTTC
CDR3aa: CSVRIVQQYF

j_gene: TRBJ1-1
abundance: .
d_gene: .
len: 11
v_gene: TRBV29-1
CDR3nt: TGCAGCGTTGAAGATAAACCCGTAGCTTTCTTT
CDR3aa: CSVEDKPVAFF

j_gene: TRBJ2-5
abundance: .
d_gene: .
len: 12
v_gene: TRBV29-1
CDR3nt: TGCAGCGTGTCCCCGGGGAAAGAGACCCAGTACTTC
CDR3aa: CSVSPGKETQYF

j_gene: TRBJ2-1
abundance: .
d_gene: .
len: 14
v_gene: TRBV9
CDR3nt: TGTGCCAGCAGCCTCGGACCGGTCTCCAATGAGCAGTTCTTC
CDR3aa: CASSLGPVSNEQFF

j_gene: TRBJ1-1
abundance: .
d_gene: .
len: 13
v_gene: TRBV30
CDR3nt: TGTGCCTGGAAAAGGGGAGAGGGGACTGAAGCTTTCTTT
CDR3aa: CAWKRGEGTEAFF

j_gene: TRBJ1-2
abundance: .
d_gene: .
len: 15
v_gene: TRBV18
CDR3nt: TGTGCCAGCTCACCCCCGGACAGAGAAAACTATGGCTACACCTTC
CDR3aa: CASSPPDRENYGYTF

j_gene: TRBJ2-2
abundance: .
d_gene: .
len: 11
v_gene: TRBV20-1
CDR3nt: TGCAGTGCCCCCCTCGGGGGGGAGCTGTTTTTT
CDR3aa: CSAPLGGELFF

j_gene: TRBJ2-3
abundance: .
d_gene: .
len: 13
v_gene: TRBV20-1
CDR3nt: TGCAGTGCCGTCGGCACTCGCTACGATACGCAGTATTTT
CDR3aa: CSAVGTRYDTQYF

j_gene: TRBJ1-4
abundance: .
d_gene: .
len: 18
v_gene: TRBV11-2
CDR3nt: TGTGCCAGCAGCTTCCTCAACCTCACAGGGTTGGCTGATGAAAAACTGTTTTTT
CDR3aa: CASSFLNLTGLADEKLFF

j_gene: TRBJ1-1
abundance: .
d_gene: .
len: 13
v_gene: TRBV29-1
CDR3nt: TGCAGCGTAAAGGACAGACAGAACACTGAAGCTTTCTTT
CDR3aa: CSVKDRQNTEAFF

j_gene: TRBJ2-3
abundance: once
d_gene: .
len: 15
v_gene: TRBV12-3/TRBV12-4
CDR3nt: TGTGCCAGCAGACGGGGGGACAGCCACACAGATACGCAGTATTTT
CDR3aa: CASRRGDSHTDTQYF

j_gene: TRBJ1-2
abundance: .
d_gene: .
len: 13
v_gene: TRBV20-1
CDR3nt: TGCAGTGCGTCCGGAGGGGCGAACTATGGCTACACCTTC
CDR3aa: CSASGGANYGYTF

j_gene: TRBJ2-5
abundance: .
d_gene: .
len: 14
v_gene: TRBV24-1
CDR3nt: TGTGCCACCAGTGACACCGGGGCGGAGGAGACCCAGTACTTC
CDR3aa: CATSDTGAEETQYF

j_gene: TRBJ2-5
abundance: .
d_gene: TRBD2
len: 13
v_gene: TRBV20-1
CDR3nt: TGCAGTGCTAGCTCGGGGGGCCAAGAGACCCAGTACTTC
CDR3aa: CSASSGGQETQYF

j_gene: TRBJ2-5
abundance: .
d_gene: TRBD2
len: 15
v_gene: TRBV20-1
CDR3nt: TGCAGTGCTAGGACTAGCGGGAGGGCCTGGGAGACCCAGTACTTC
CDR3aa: CSARTSGRAWETQYF

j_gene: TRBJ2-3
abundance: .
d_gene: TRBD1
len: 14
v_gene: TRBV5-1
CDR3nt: TGCGCCAGCAGCTCGGACAGGGTCGGAGATACGCAGTATTTT
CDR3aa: CASSSDRVGDTQYF

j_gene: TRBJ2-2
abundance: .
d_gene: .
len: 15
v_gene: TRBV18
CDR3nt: TGTGCCAGCTCACCACAGAGCCAACCGACCGGGGAGCTGTTTTTT
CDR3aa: CASSPQSQPTGELFF

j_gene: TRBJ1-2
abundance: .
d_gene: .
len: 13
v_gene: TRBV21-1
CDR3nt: TGTGCCAGCAGCACCCGTTGGGGGTATGGCTACACCTTC
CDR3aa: CASSTRWGYGYTF

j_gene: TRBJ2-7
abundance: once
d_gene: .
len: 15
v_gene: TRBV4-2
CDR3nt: TGTGCCAGCAGCCAAAATAGTGAGCGGTTCTACGAGCAGTACTTC
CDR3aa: CASSQNSERFYEQYF

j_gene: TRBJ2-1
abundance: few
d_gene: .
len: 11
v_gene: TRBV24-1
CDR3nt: TGTGCCACCAGTAGTTTGAATGAGCAGTTCTTC
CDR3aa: CATSSLNEQFF

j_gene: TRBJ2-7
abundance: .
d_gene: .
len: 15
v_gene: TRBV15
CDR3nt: TGTGCCACCAGCAGAGATCAGTGGGCAGCCTACGAGCAGTACTTC
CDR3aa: CATSRDQWAAYEQYF

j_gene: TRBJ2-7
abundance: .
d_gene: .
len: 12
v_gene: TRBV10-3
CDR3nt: TGTGCCATCAGTGAACCGGTGGGCGAGCAGTACTTC
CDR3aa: CAISEPVGEQYF

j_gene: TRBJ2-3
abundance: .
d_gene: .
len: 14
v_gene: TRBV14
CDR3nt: TGTGCCAGCAGCCAAGATGGAAGTAGAGATACGCAGTATTTT
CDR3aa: CASSQDGSRDTQYF

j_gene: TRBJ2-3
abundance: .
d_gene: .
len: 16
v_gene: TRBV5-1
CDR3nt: TGCGCCAGCAGTTCCAATGATGGGGCCCAGGCAGATACGCAGTATTTT
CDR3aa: CASSSNDGAQADTQYF

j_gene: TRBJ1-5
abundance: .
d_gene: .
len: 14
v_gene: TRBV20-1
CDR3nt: TGCAGTGCCAAAAAAACAGGGCGCAATCAGCCCCAGCATTTT
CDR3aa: CSAKKTGRNQPQHF

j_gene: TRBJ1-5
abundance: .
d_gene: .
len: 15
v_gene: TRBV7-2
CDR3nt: TGTGCCAGCGGGAAACAGGTTGATAGCAATCAGCCCCAGCATTTT
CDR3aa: CASGKQVDSNQPQHF

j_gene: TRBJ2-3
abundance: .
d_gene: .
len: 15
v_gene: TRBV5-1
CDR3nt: TGCGCCAGCAGCTTAGCCGGCAGGATCCCAGATACGCAGTATTTT
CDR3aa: CASSLAGRIPDTQYF

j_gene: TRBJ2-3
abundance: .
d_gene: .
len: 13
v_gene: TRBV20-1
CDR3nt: TGCAGTGCCCCCGGGGGAGTAGGGGATACGCAGTATTTT
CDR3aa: CSAPGGVGDTQYF

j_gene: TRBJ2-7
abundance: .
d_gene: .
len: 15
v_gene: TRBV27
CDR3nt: TGTGCCAGCAACCCTAGGCGGGGACGAGAGGGCGAGCAGTACTTC
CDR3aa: CASNPRRGREGEQYF

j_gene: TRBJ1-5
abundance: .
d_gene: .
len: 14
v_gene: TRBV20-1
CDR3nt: TGCAGTGCCTCCCGCGGGACAAGCAATCAGCCCCAGCATTTT
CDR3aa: CSASRGTSNQPQHF

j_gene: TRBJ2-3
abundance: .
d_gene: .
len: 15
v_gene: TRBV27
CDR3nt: TGTGCCAGCATCCTATCCCACGGTCGCACAGATACGCAGTATTTT
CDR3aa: CASILSHGRTDTQYF

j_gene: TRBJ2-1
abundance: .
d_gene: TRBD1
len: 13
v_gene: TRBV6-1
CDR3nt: TGTGCCAGCAGTGGGGAAGACAGGGGCCGACAGTTCTTC
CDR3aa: CASSGEDRGRQFF

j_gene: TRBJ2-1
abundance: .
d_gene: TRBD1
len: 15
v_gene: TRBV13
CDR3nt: TGTGCCAGCAGCTTAGGGGACAGGGCCTACAATGAGCAGTTCTTC
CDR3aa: CASSLGDRAYNEQFF

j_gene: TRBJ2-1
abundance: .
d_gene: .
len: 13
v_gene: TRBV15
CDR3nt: TGTGCCACCAGCCGGGGGTCCTACAATGAGCAGTTCTTC
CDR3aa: CATSRGSYNEQFF

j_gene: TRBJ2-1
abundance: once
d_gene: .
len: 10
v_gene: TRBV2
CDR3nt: TGTGCCAGCAGTGTGATTGAGCAGTTCTTC
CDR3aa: CASSVIEQFF

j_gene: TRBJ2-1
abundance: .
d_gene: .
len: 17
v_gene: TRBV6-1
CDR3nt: TGTGCCAGCAGTGAATTTTCCCACCGAAGGCAAGGGAATGAGCAGTTCTTC
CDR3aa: CASSEFSHRRQGNEQFF

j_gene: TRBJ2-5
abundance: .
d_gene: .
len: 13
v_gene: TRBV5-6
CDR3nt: TGTGCCAGCGGACAAAGGGTTCAAGAGACCCAGTACTTC
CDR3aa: CASGQRVQETQYF

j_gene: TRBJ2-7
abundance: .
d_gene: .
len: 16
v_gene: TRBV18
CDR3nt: TGTGCCAGCTCACCAGTGAAGGGGACTCCGACCTACGAGCAGTACTTC
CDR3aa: CASSPVKGTPTYEQYF

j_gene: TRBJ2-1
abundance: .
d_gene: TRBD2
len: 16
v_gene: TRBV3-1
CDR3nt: TGTGCCAGCAGCCAAGGACTAGCGCCCACGGACAATGAGCAGTTCTTC
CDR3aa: CASSQGLAPTDNEQFF

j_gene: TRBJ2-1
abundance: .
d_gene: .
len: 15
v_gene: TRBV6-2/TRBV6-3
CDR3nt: TGTGCCAGCAGTTATCTCGGTGTAGTCAACAATGAGCAGTTCTTC
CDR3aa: CASSYLGVVNNEQFF

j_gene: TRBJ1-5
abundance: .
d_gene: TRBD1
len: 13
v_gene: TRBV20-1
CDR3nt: TGCAGTGCTCTAGGACAGGGGAGCCGGCCCCAGCATTTT
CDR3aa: CSALGQGSRPQHF

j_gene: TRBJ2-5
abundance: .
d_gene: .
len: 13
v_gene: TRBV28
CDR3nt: TGTGCCAGCAACGGAGGACGAGAAGAGACCCAGTACTTC
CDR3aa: CASNGGREETQYF